This T cell receptor (beta chain) was obtained from a study of PD-1 blockade in mismatch repair-deficient tumors. On the study more broadly: All were previously treated, progressing patients with about twelve mismatch repair-deficient cancer types. Study-level points and caveats: Tumor-resident clones, often undetectable pretreatment in blood, expanded then contracted after pembrolizumab.

Germline CDR1 and CDR2: SEHNR and FQNEAQ (reference sequence). Trimming removed 0 bases from V and 7 bases from J, with 16 bases in between. The CDR3 has 15 amino acids. Profiled with immunoSEQ multiplex PCR; TCRdb holds only in-frame clones, not every one. This table holds some 85,000 clones, roughly 80% found once. All patients were mismatch repair deficient, assessed by either PCR or immunohistochemistry. Three pembrolizumab responders had their TCRs sequenced. This clone has more than one count but fewer than ten. Antigen: not known. This sequence joins TRBV7-9 and TRBJ2-7; no reliable D call. The material was peripheral blood, obtained 44 weeks after starting pembrolizumab. The origin of this receptor is an adult with mismatch repair-deficient cancer. The CDR3 here is CASSLALIKGSEQYF. The CDR3 DNA follows: TGTGCCAGCAGCTTAGCGCTGATCAAGGGATCGGAGCAGTACTTC.